This entry is about one T cell receptor (beta chain). Its cognate antigen is unknown. These data come from a study of T cell repertoires in cytomegalovirus infection. Trimming cost V 5 bases and J 4 bases; bases outside gene matches: 23. The CDR3 is 20 amino acids. Germline CDR1 and CDR2: MDHEN and SYDVKM. One entry per CDR3 protein results from TCRdb running MiXCR on the reads. The table lists 340,000 or so distinct CDR3 sequences, approximately 25% of them singletons. This chain connects TRBV28 to TRBJ2-7; 10 bases are a match to TRBD2. The receptor's source is a human donor in good health (CMV status not recorded). Some clones in this sample may be carry-over from other donors' samples. Specimen: cultured PBMCs, collected from culture after CMV antigen stimulation. In DNA form, the CDR3 reads TGTGCCAGCAGTCCCCCCCCTAGCGGGAGTTTCTCCCTCCTCGTGTACGAGCAGTACTTC. It specifies CASSPPPSGSFSLLVYEQYF.